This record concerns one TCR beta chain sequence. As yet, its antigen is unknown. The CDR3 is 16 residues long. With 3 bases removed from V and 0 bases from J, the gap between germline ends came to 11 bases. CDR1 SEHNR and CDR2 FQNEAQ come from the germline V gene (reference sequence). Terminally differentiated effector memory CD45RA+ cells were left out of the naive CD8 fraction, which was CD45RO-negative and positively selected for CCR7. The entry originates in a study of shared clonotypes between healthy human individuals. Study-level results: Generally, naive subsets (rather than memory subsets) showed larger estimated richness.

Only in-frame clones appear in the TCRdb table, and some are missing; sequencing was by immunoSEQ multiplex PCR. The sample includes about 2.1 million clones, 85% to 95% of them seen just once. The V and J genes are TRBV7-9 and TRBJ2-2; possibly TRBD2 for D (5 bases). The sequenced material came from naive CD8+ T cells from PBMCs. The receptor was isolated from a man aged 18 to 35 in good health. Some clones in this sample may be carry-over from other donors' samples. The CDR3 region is CASSFPSGANTGELFF. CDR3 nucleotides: TGTGCCAGCAGCTTTCCTTCCGGGGCGAACACCGGGGAGCTGTTTTTT. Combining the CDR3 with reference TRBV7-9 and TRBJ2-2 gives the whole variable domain DTGVSQNPRHKITKRGQNVTFRCDPISEHNRLYWYRQTLGQGPEFLTYFQNEAQLEKSRLLSDRFSAERPKGSFSTLEIQRTEQGDSAMYLCASSFPSGANTGELFFGEGSRLTVL.